The next 20 T cell receptor beta chains were all read from a single sample in a study. Libraries were prepared by immunoSEQ multiplex PCR; TCRdb keeps only in-frame clonotypes and omits some of them. The sample consists of about 68,000 clones, just over 90% of them appearing once. Sequenced: PBMCs. The receptor source for this set is a man in his forties with rheumatoid arthritis.

V is TRBV10-3 and J is TRBJ2-3; D call uncertain. There are 15 residues in the CDR3. Germline values: CDR1 ENHRY, CDR2 SYGVKD. V shed 2 bases and J shed 2 bases, with 11 bases lying between them. The CDR3 DNA reads as TGTGCCATCAGTGAGATGGGCAGAAACACAGATACGCAGTATTTT. This translates into CAISEMGRNTDTQYF.

The V call is TRBV7-3, the J call TRBJ2-2; no reliable D call. V was trimmed by 5 bases and J by 4 bases, leaving 8 bases between them. The CDR3 is 13 residues long. The V gene's germline CDR1 is SGHTA and CDR2 FQGTGA. The CDR3 region has the DNA TGTGCCAGCAGCCCTCGTACCACCGGGGAGCTGTTTTTT. It is translated as CASSPRTTGELFF.

This clone was seen a few times. V usage is TRBV7-6 and J usage is TRBJ2-7, with 12 bases identical to TRBD2. There are 16 residues in the CDR3. The V segment lost 2 bases and the J segment 0 bases; nucleotides outside the gene matches: 2. Germline V gene sequence: CDR1 SGHVS, CDR2 FNYEAQ. The CDR3 region is CASSLTSGGFSYEQYF. The CDR3 DNA sequence: TGTGCCAGCAGCTTAACTAGCGGGGGGTTCTCCTACGAGCAGTACTTC.

The rearrangement links TRBV2 to TRBJ1-6; D gene unclear. Germline assignment: CDR1 SNHLY and CDR2 FYNNEI. Trimming pared 0 bases from V and 0 bases from J, leaving 15 bases between. This CDR3 has 19 amino acids. The CDR3 DNA reads TGTGCCAGCAGTGAAGCTCCAGTGGGTCAATCCTCCTATAATTCACCCCTCCACTTT. It translates to CASSEAPVGQSSYNSPLHF.

The chain is built from TRBV12-5 and TRBJ1-5; TRBD1 matches at 9 bases. V shed 2 bases, J shed 5 bases, and the junction held 7 bases outside the gene matches. The CDR3 contains 16 residues. CDR1 is LGHNT and CDR2 is FRNRAP in the germline V gene. The CDR3 DNA reads TGTGCTAGTGGTTTGAGCCCGGACAGGGGATATCAGCCCCAGCATTTT. It yields the protein CASGLSPDRGYQPQHF.

The chain has TRBV6-5 and TRBJ1-1; D is unresolved. V was shortened by 5 bases and J by 9 bases, with 13 bases between the two germline ends. The CDR3 loop spans 12 amino acids. Germline V gene sequence: CDR1 MNHEY, CDR2 SVGAGI. Here the CDR3 DNA reads TGTGCCAGCAGTACCGGGGATAAGAAAGCTTTCTTT. Its translation: CASSTGDKKAFF.

The rearrangement uses TRBV5-5 and TRBJ2-1, with TRBD1 matching 7 bases. Germline V CDR1 and CDR2: SGHKS, YYEKEE (reference sequence). Trimming removed 3 bases from V and 2 bases from J; junction bases left unmatched: 5. The CDR3 contains 15 residues. DNA of the CDR3: TGTGCCAGCAGCTACAGGGGCGGCACCTACAATGAGCAGTTCTTC. Its translation is CASSYRGGTYNEQFF.

The rearrangement uses TRBV7-9 and TRBJ1-6; D not certain. Between the trimmed V and J ends, which lost 4 bases and 5 bases, there was a span of 3 bases. Germline-derived CDR1 and CDR2 are SEHNR and FQNEAQ (reference sequence). The CDR3 length is 12 residues. CDR3 sequence reads: CASSYDNSPLHF. The CDR3 nucleotides are TGTGCCAGCAGCTACGATAATTCACCCCTCCACTTT.

This chain connects TRBV30 to TRBJ2-7; TRBD2 matches at 11 bases. CDR1 GTSNPN and CDR2 SVGIG come from the germline V gene (reference sequence). With 2 bases clipped from V and 7 bases from J, the junction kept 16 bases outside the gene matches. The CDR3 extends over 17 amino acids. CDR3 protein: CAWSPSRTSGHLREQYF. The CDR3, as DNA: TGTGCCTGGAGTCCCTCGCGGACTAGCGGGCACCTGAGGGAGCAGTACTTC.

The chain combines TRBV6-5 with TRBJ1-6; unclear D gene. The V end was cut by 6 bases, the J end by 5 bases, with 8 bases between. Per germline, CDR1 MNHEY and CDR2 SVGAGI. The CDR3 is 13 residues long. CDR3 in amino acids: CASSRDHNSPLHF. The CDR3 nucleotides read TGTGCCAGCAGCCGGGATCATAATTCACCCCTCCACTTT.

The chain has TRBV3-1 (or the pseudogene TRBV3-2) and TRBJ1-5; a possible D gene is TRBD1 (5 bases). The CDR3 has 14 amino acids. Germline CDR1 LGHDT, CDR2 YNNKEL (reference sequence). V lost 4 bases to trimming and J lost 6 bases, with 13 bases between them. The CDR3: CASSPSGRVQPQHF. The CDR3 bases are TGTGCCAGCAGCCCAAGCGGCAGGGTTCAGCCCCAGCATTTT.

The chain links TRBV19 to TRBJ2-3; TRBD2 agrees at 12 bases. CDR3 size: 16 residues. V shed 4 bases, J shed 1 base, and the junction held 3 bases outside the gene matches. The V gene's germline CDR1 is LNHDA and CDR2 SQIVND (reference sequence). For the CDR3, the DNA is TGTGCCAGTAGTACCTGGACTAGCGGGGGCACAGATACGCAGTATTTT. This encodes CASSTWTSGGTDTQYF.

The chain has TRBV5-1 and TRBJ1-1; possible D gene TRBD1, 5 bases. The V end lost 4 bases, the J end lost 4 bases, and 11 bases lay between the germline ends. The CDR3 totals 13 residues. The V gene's germline CDR1 is SGHRS and CDR2 YFSETQ. In nucleotides, the CDR3 is TGCGCCAGCAGCCTGGCTCAGGGCACTGAAGCTTTCTTT. It specifies CASSLAQGTEAFF.

The CDR3 reads CASSRAGTLGYGYTF. CDR3 nucleotides: TGTGCCAGCAGCCGCGCCGGGACTCTCGGCTATGGCTACACCTTC. The rearrangement uses TRBV5-6 and TRBJ1-2, with a possible D match to TRBD1 (5 bases). The ends were cut back, 4 bases at V and 4 bases at J, with 17 bases in the middle. In germline, CDR1 is SGHDT, CDR2 YYEEEE. The CDR3 runs to 15 residues.

The chain recombines TRBV11-2 with TRBJ1-5; 7 positions match TRBD1. The V segment lost 0 bases and the J segment 6 bases; nucleotides outside the gene matches: 5. The CDR3 has 15 amino acids. Germline V gene sequence: CDR1 SGHAT, CDR2 FQNNGV. The CDR3 bases are TGTGCCAGCAGCTTAGATGGAGGGGGCCCTCAGCCCCAGCATTTT. Translating gives CASSLDGGGPQPQHF.

The V gene is TRBV2, the J gene TRBJ2-2; 7 bases are a match to TRBD2. V was pared by 4 bases and J by 1 base, with 24 bases of the junction left unmatched. This CDR3 spans 22 amino acids. CDR1 is SNHLY and CDR2 is FYNNEI in the germline V gene. As DNA, the CDR3 is TGTGCCAGCAGTGGCATACTCTTAGCGGGCAATACCCACCCCGGGAACACCGGGGAGCTGTTTTTT. It encodes CASSGILLAGNTHPGNTGELFF.

The chain carries TRBV27 and TRBJ1-1; tentatively, D is TRBD1 (5 bases). The germline CDR1 and CDR2 sequences are MNHEY and SMNVEV (reference sequence). The V end lost 2 bases, the J end lost 0 bases, and 10 bases lay between the germline ends. CDR3 length equals 15 residues. The CDR3 loop is CASSLRVGVNTEAFF. DNA of the CDR3: TGTGCCAGCAGTTTAAGGGTGGGGGTGAACACTGAAGCTTTCTTT.

This clone was found once. The V and J genes are TRBV6-1 and TRBJ2-5, with D tentatively TRBD1 or TRBD2 (5 bases each). The CDR3 is 15 residues long. The germline CDR1 and CDR2 sequences are MNHNS and SASEGT. Trimming pared 3 bases from V and 1 base from J, leaving 12 bases between. CDR3 in amino acids: CASSEGWGIQETQYF. The CDR3 DNA sequence: TGTGCCAGCAGTGAGGGTTGGGGGATCCAAGAGACCCAGTACTTC.

The chain uses TRBV7-3 and TRBJ2-2; 7 bases fit TRBD2. From germline, CDR1 is SGHTA and CDR2 FQGTGA. V lost 7 bases, J lost 1 base, and 3 bases stayed unmatched. This CDR3 has 14 amino acids. CDR3 loop: CASKRGGNTGELFF. CDR3 DNA: TGTGCCAGCAAGCGCGGGGGGAACACCGGGGAGCTGTTTTTT.

The chain couples TRBV5-6 to TRBJ2-1; 7 bases map to TRBD1. The CDR3 runs to 15 residues. Per the germline V gene, CDR1 is SGHDT and CDR2 is YYEEEE. Germline trimming cut 0 bases from V and 4 bases from J; bases unmatched to any gene: 4. As DNA, the CDR3 is TGTGCCAGCAGCTTGGGCCAGGGGGTTTACAATGAGCAGTTCTTC. It translates to CASSLGQGVYNEQFF. The whole variable domain, filled in from reference TRBV5-6 and TRBJ2-1, reads DAGVTQSPTHLIKTRGQQVTLRCSPKSGHDTVSWYQQALGQGPQFIFQYYEEEERQRGNFPDRFSGHQFPNYSSELNVNALLLGDSALYLCASSLGQGVYNEQFFGPGTRLTVL.